This TCR beta chain is from a study of blood T cell repertoires in COVID-19. Study at large: Donors in the United States, Italy and Spain gave samples during acute or convalescent COVID-19. Sample material is recorded as cDNA or gDNA derived from T cells, B-cell-depleted T cells, or PBMCs.

The CDR3 is made up of 15 amino acids. V shed 2 bases and J shed 5 bases, with 15 bases lying between them. The germline CDR1 and CDR2 sequences are LGHNA and YSLEER. Original data processing: Using reference gene primer amplification, nucleated cell counts were estimated. The assay was immunoSEQ multiplex PCR, and TCRdb's table has in-frame clones only and misses some. The DNA was the basis for D and trimming; V, J and clone size are from that table. There are about 300,000 clones in the sample; around 87% occur only once, and 1.3% lies in the top ten. The TCR originated in a man aged 65 to 79 with acute or convalescent COVID-19. Material: peripheral blood. J is TRBJ2-5 and V is TRBV4-3; D ambiguous. Here the CDR3 reads CASSQSLLGWETQYF. The CDR3 DNA follows: TGCGCCAGCAGCCAAAGCCTTCTAGGATGGGAGACCCAGTACTTC.